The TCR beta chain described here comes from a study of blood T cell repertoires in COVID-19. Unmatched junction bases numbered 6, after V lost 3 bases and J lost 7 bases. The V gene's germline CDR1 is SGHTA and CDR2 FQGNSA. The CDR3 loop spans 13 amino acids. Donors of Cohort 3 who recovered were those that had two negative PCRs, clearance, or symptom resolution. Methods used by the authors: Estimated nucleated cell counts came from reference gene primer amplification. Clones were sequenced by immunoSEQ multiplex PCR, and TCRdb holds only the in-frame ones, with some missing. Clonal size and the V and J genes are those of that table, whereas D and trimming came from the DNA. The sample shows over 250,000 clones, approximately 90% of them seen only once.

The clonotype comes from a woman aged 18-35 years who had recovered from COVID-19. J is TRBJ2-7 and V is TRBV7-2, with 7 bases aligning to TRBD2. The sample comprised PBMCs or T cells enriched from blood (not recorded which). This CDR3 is CASSFSPGGEQYF. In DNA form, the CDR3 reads TGTGCCAGCAGCTTTTCTCCCGGGGGGGAGCAGTACTTC.